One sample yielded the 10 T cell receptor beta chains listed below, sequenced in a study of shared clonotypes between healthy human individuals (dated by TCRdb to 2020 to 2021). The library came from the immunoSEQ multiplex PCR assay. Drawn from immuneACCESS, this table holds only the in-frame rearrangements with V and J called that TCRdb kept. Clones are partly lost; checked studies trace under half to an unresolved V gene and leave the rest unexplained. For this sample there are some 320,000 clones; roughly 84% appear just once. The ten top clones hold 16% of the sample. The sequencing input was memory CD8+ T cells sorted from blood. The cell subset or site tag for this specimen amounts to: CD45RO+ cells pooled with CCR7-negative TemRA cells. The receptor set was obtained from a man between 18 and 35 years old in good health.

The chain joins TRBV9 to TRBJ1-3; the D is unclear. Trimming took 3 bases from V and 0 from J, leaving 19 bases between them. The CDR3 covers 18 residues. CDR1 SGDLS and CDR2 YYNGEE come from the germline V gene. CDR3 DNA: TGTGCCAGCAGCGGTAGACAAGACCGGGCTGGCTCTGGAAACACCATATATTTT. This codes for CASSGRQDRAGSGNTIYF.

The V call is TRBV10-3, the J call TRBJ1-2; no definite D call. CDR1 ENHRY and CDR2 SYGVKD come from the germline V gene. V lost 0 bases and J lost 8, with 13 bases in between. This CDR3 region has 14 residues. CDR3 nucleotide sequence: TGTGCCATCAGTGAGTCGACGGCGCCGGACGGCTACACCTTC. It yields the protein CAISESTAPDGYTF.

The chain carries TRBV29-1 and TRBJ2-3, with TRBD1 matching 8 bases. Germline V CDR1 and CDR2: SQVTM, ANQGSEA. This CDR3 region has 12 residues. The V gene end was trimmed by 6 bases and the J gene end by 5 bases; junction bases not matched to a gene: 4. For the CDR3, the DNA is TGCAGCGTGGACAGGGTTGAAGATACGCAGTATTTT. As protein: CSVDRVEDTQYF.

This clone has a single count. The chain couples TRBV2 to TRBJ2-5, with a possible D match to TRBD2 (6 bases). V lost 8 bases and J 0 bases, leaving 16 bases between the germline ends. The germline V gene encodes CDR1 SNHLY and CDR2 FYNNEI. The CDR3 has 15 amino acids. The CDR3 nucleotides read TGTGCCAGCGAATGGCGGGACGCAAACCAAGAGACCCAGTACTTC. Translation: CASEWRDANQETQYF.

CDR3 loop: CASSYGTGYRSPLHF. The CDR3 DNA follows: TGTGCCAGCAGTTACGGGACAGGGTACCGGTCACCCCTCCACTTT. V usage is TRBV6-5 and J usage is TRBJ1-6; the match to TRBD1 covers 9 bases. Germline V gives CDR1 MNHEY, CDR2 SVGAGI. J gave up 10 bases and V 2 bases, and 6 bases lay outside the gene matches. This CDR3 is built from 15 residues.

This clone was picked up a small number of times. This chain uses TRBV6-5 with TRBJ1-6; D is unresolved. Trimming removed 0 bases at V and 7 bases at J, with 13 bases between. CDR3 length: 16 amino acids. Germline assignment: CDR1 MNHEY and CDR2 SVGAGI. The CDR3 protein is CASSYSANNLNSPLHF. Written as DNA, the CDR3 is TGTGCCAGCAGTTACTCGGCAAACAATCTCAATTCACCCCTCCACTTT.

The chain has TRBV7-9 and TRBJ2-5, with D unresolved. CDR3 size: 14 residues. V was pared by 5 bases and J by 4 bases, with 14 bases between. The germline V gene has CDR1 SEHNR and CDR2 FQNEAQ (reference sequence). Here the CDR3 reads CASSPGNQRETQYF. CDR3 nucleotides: TGTGCCAGCAGCCCCGGTAACCAGAGAGAGACCCAGTACTTC.

The CDR3 DNA reads as TGTGCCAGCAGCCTCATCCGGGACAGCGTGGACTATGGCTACACCTTC. Its translation: CASSLIRDSVDYGYTF. This chain uses TRBV7-2 with TRBJ1-2; 7 bases align to TRBD1. V shed 5 bases, J shed 3 bases, and the junction held 12 bases outside the gene matches. Germline CDR1 SGHTA, CDR2 FQGNSA. There are 16 residues in the CDR3.

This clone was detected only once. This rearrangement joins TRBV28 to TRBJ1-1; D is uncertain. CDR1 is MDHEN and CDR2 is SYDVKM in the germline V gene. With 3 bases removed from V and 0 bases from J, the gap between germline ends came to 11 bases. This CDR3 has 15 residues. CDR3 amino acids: CASSLTGDLNTEAFF. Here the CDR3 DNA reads TGTGCCAGCAGTTTGACCGGCGATCTGAACACTGAAGCTTTCTTT.

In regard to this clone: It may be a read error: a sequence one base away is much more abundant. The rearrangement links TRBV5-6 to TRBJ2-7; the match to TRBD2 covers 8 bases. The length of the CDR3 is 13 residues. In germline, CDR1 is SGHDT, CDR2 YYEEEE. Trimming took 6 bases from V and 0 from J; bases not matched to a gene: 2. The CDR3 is CASNSGDSYEQYF. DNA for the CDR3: TGTGCCAGCAATAGCGGGGACTCCTACGAGCAGTACTTC.